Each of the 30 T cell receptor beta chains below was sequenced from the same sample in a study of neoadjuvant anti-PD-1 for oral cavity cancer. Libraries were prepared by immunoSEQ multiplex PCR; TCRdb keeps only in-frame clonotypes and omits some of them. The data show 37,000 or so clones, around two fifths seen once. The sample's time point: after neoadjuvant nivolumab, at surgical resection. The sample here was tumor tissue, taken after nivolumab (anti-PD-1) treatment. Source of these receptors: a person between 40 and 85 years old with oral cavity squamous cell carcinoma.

As DNA, the CDR3 is TGTGCCAGTAGTATAAACAGGGGGCGTAACACCGGGGAGCTGTTTTTT. The encoded protein is CASSINRGRNTGELFF. The chain carries TRBV19 and TRBJ2-2; 9 bases are a match to TRBD1. This CDR3 contains 16 residues. CDR1 LNHDA and CDR2 SQIVND come from the germline V gene (reference sequence). V gave up 2 bases and J gave up 2 bases; unmatched junction bases: 3. Using reference TRBV19 and TRBJ2-2 for the parts outside the CDR3, the full variable domain is DGGITQSPKYLFRKEGQNVTLSCEQNLNHDAMYWYRQDPGQGLRLIYYSQIVNDFQKGDIAEGYSVSREKKESFPLTVTSAQKNPTAFYLCASSINRGRNTGELFFGEGSRLTVL.

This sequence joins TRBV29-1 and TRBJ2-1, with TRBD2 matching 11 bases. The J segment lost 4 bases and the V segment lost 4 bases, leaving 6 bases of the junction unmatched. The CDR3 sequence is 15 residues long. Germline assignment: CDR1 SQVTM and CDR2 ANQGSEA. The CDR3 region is CSVVAGGSLYNEQFF. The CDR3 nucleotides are TGCAGCGTTGTAGCGGGAGGGTCCCTTTACAATGAGCAGTTCTTC.

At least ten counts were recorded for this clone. The CDR3 DNA reads as TGTGCCAGCAGCATCCGATGGACCTCTGGGGCCAACGTCCTGACTTTC. Its translation is CASSIRWTSGANVLTF. The rearrangement uses TRBV4-2 and TRBJ2-6; no firm D call. The germline CDR1 and CDR2 sequences are LGHNA and YNFKEQ. V lost 5 bases to trimming and J lost 0 bases, with 11 bases between them. The CDR3 contains 16 residues.

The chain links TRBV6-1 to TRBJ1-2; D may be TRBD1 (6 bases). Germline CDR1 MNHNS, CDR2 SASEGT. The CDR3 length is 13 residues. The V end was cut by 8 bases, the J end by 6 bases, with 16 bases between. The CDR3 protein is CASPTTGRHGYTF. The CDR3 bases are TGTGCCAGCCCGACGACAGGAAGACATGGCTACACCTTC.

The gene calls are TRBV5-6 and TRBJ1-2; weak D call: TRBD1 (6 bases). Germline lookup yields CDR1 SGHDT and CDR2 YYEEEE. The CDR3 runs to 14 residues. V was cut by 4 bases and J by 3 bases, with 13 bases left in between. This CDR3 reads CASSQDSVYYGYTF. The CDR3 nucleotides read TGTGCCAGCAGCCAGGACAGTGTCTACTATGGCTACACCTTC.

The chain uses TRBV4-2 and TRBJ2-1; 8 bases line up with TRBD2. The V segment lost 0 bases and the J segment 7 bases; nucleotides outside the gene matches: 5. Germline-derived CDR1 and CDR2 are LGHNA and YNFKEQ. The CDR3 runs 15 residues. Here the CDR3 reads CASSQDPGGPNEQFF. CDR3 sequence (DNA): TGTGCCAGCAGCCAAGACCCGGGGGGGCCAAATGAGCAGTTCTTC.

The CDR3 sequence: CASSPGRSTNYGYTF. In DNA, the CDR3 is TGTGCCAGCAGCCCAGGACGTTCGACTAACTATGGCTACACCTTC. The chain couples TRBV7-6 to TRBJ1-2; D remains unclear. CDR1 is SGHVS, CDR2 FNYEAQ, per germline. V gave up 5 bases and J gave up 0 bases, with 13 bases separating them. The CDR3 has 15 amino acids.

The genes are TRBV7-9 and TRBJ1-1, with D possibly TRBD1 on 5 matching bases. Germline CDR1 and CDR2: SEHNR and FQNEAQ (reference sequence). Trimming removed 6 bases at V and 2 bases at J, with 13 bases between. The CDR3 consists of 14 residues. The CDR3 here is CASSRRQPNTEAFF. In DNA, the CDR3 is TGTGCCAGCAGTCGCCGACAGCCTAACACTGAAGCTTTCTTT.

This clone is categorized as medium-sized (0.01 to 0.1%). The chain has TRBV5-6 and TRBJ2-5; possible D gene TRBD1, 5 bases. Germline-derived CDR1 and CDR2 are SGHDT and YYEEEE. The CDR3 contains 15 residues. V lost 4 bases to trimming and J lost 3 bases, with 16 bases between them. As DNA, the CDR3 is TGTGCCAGCAGCCTACAGCGACAGAATAAAGAGACCCAGTACTTC. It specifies CASSLQRQNKETQYF.

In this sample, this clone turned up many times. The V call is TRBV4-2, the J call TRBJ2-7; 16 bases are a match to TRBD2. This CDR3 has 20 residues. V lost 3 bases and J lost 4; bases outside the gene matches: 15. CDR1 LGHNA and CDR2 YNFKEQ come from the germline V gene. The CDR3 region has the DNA TGTGCCAGCAGCCATCCTAGGGCGGGACTAGCGGGAGGGAAAGCTTACGAGCAGTACTTC. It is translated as CASSHPRAGLAGGKAYEQYF.

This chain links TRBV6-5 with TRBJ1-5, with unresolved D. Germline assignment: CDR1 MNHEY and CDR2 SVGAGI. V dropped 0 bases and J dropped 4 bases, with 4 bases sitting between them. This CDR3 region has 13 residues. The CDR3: CASSYSRNQPQHF. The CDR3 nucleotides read TGTGCCAGCAGTTACTCAAGGAATCAGCCCCAGCATTTT.

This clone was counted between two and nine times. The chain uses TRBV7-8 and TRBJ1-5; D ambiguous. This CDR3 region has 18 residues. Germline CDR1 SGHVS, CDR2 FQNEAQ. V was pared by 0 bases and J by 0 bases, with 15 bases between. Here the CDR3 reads CASSLAFAGGISNQPQHF. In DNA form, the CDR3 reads TGTGCCAGCAGCTTAGCGTTTGCGGGCGGAATTAGCAATCAGCCCCAGCATTTT.

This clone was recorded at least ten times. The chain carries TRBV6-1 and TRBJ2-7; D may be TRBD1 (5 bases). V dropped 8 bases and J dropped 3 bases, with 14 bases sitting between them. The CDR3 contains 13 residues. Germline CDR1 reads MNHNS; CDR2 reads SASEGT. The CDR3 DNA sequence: TGTGCCAGCGTAGGGGTACCGCTCTACGAGCAGTACTTC. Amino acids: CASVGVPLYEQYF.

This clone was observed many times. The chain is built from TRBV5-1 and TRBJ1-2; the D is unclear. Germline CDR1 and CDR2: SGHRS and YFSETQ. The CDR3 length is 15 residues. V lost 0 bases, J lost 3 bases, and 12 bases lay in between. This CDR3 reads CASSLAVWGDYGYTF. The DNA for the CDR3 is TGCGCCAGCAGCTTGGCGGTATGGGGAGACTATGGCTACACCTTC.

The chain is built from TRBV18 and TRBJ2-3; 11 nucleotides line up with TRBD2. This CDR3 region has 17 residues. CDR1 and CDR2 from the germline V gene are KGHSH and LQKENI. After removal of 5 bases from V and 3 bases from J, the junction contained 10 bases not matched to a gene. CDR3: CASSTFGTSGGTDTQYF. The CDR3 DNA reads TGTGCCAGCTCAACCTTTGGGACTAGCGGAGGAACAGATACGCAGTATTTT.

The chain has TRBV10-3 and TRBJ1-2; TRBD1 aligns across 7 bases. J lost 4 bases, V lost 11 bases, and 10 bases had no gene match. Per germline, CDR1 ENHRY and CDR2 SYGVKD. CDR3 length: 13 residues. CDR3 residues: CAGAVGQFYGYTF. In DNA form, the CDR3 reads TGTGCCGGCGCCGTGGGACAGTTCTATGGCTACACCTTC.

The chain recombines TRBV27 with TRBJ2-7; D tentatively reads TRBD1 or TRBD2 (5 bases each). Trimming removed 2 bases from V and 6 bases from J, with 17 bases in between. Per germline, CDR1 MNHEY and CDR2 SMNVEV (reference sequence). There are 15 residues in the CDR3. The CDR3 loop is CASSLTSGRGTEQYF. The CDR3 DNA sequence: TGTGCCAGCAGTTTAACGTCGGGACGAGGCACCGAGCAGTACTTC.

The CDR3 region has the DNA TGCAGCGTTGAAGGGGTGAACACTGAAGCTTTCTTT. It specifies CSVEGVNTEAFF. The rearrangement joins TRBV29-1 to TRBJ1-1, with unresolved D. The CDR3 runs to 12 residues. Looked up from germline, CDR1 is SQVTM and CDR2 is ANQGSEA. The V end lost 1 base, the J end lost 0 bases, and 3 bases lay between the germline ends.

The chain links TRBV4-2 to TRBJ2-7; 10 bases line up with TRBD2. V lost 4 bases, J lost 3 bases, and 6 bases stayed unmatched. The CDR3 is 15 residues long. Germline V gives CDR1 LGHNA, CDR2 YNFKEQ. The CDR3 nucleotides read TGTGCCAGCAGCCGGTCCCTAGCGGGAGACTACGAGCAGTACTTC. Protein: CASSRSLAGDYEQYF.

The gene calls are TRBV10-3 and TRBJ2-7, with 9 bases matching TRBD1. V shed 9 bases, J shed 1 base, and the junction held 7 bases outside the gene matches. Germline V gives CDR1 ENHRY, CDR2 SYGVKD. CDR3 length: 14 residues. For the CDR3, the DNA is TGTGCCATTAAACAGGGGGCCAGGTCCTACGAGCAGTACTTC. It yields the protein CAIKQGARSYEQYF.

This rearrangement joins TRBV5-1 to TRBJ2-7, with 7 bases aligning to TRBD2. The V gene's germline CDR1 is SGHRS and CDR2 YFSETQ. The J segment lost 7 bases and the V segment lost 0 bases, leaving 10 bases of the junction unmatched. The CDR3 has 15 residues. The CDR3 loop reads CASSLEVTSPLEQYF. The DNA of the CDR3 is TGCGCCAGCAGCTTGGAGGTGACTAGCCCCCTGGAGCAGTACTTC.

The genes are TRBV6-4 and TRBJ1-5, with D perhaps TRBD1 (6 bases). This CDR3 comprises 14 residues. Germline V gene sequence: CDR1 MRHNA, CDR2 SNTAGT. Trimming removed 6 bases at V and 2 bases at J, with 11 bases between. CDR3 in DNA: TGTGCCAGCAGCCAGGGGCAAGGCAATCAGCCCCAGCATTTT. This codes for CASSQGQGNQPQHF.

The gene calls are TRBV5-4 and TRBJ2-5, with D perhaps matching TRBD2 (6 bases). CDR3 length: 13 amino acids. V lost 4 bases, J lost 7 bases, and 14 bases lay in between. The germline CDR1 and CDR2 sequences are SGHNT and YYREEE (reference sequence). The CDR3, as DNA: TGTGCCAGCAGCAGGGACTCTCAGGGGACCCAGTACTTC. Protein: CASSRDSQGTQYF.

The CDR3 is CASSQDRGYWANEQFF. In DNA, the CDR3 is TGCGCCAGCAGCCAAGATCGCGGTTATTGGGCAAATGAGCAGTTCTTC. V and J are TRBV4-1 and TRBJ2-1; D is unresolved. Germline CDR1 and CDR2: MGHRA and YSYEKL. V was clipped by 0 bases and J by 7 bases, with 16 bases between them. This CDR3 region has 16 residues.

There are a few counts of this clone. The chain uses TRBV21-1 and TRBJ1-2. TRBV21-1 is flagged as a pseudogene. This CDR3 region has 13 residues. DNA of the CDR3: TGTGCCAGCAGTATGCCGGGTGGCTATGGCTACACCTTC. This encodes CASSMPGGYGYTF.

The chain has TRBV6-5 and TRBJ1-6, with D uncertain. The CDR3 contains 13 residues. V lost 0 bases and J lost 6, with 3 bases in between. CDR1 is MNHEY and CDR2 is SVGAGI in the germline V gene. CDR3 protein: CASSYSPNSPLHF. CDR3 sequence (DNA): TGTGCCAGCAGTTACTCTCCTAATTCACCCCTCCACTTT.

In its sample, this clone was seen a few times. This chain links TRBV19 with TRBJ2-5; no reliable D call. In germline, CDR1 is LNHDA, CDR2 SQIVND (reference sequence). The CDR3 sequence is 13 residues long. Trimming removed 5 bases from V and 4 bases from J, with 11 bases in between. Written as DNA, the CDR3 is TGTGCCAGTAGTCCAGACCCCGGAGAGACCCAGTACTTC. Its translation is CASSPDPGETQYF.

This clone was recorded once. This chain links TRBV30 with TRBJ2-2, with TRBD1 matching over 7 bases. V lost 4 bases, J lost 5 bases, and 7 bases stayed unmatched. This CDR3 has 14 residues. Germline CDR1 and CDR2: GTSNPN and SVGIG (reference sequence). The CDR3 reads CAWKRQGRTGELFF. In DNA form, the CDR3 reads TGTGCCTGGAAGCGACAGGGACGAACCGGGGAGCTGTTTTTT. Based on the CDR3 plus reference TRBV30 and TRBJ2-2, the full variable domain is SQTIHQWPATLVQPVGSPLSLECTVEGTSNPNLYWYRQAAGRGLQLLFYSVGIGQISSEVPQNLSASRPQDRQFILSSKKLLLSDSGFYLCAWKRQGRTGELFFGEGSRLTVL.

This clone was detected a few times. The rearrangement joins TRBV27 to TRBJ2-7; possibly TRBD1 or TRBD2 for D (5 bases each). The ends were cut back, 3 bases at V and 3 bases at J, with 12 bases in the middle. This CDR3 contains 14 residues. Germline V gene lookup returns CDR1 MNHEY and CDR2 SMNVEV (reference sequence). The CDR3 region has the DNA TGTGCCAGCAGTTTGGTACAGGCGGGCTACGAGCAGTACTTC. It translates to CASSLVQAGYEQYF.

The CDR3 sequence: CASGTEGNTIYF. The CDR3 nucleotides are TGCGCCAGCGGTACGGAAGGAAACACCATATATTTT. The chain uses TRBV5-1 and TRBJ1-3, with D unclear. V was shortened by 7 bases and J by 4 bases, with 9 bases between the two germline ends. The CDR3 has 12 residues. The germline CDR1 and CDR2 sequences are SGHRS and YFSETQ.